Below, 26 T cell receptor beta chains from the same sample are listed, as sequenced in a study of CD8 T cells in Susac syndrome. An amount of RNA that ranged from 0.5 to 1 ug was reverse transcribed with random hexamers. TCRdb re-analysed the immunoSEQ multiplex PCR reads in MiXCR, keeping a single row per CDR3 protein. Altogether 71,000 or so distinct CDR3 sequences are present, approximately 96% being singletons, with the ten largest covering around 0.11%. Sequencing was carried out using CD4+ T cells from PBMCs. The receptors were sampled from a human donor with multiple sclerosis.

The chain carries TRBV3-1 and TRBJ2-7; TRBD1 matches at 8 bases. The CDR3 sequence is 16 residues long. Trimming cost V 0 bases and J 4 bases; bases outside gene matches: 8. Germline V CDR1 and CDR2: LGHDT, YNNKEL (reference sequence). The CDR3 sequence is CASSQEKDRAKYEQYF. CDR3 sequence (DNA): TGTGCCAGCAGCCAAGAAAAGGACAGGGCCAAGTACGAGCAGTACTTC.

This chain connects TRBV5-5 to TRBJ2-7; tentative D call: TRBD1 (6 bases). This CDR3 is 12 amino acids long. Germline V gene lookup returns CDR1 SGHKS and CDR2 YYEKEE (reference sequence). The ends were cut back, 6 bases at V and 5 bases at J, with 12 bases in the middle. CDR3 region: CASKRGSHEQYF. In DNA form, the CDR3 reads TGTGCCAGCAAGAGGGGGAGCCACGAGCAGTACTTC.

V and J are TRBV3-1 and TRBJ1-2, with TRBD1 identical over 9 bases. Germline V gene sequence: CDR1 LGHDT, CDR2 YNNKEL (reference sequence). V shed 1 base, J shed 9 bases, and the junction held 6 bases outside the gene matches. The CDR3 covers 14 residues. This CDR3 is CASSQGGTGKSYTF. CDR3 DNA sequence: TGTGCCAGCAGCCAAGGGGGGACAGGGAAGAGCTACACCTTC.

The rearrangement uses TRBV24-1 and TRBJ2-1; 9 bases fit TRBD1. J lost 0 bases, V lost 3 bases, and 14 bases had no gene match. Germline V gene lookup returns CDR1 KGHDR and CDR2 SFDVKD. The CDR3 runs to 20 residues. CDR3 DNA sequence: TGTGCCACCAGTGATCAGACCGGGACAGGGATCCGCAGCTCCTACAATGAGCAGTTCTTC. This encodes CATSDQTGTGIRSSYNEQFF.

The V gene is TRBV7-2, the J gene TRBJ2-1; 7 positions match TRBD2. The trim removed 10 bases at V and 4 bases at J, leaving 10 bases unmatched. The CDR3 is 14 residues long. CDR1 is SGHTA, CDR2 FQGNSA, per germline. The CDR3 nucleotides are TGTGCCACCTCATGGGCGGGGGAGTACAATGAGCAGTTCTTC. Translation gives CATSWAGEYNEQFF.

V and J are TRBV5-1 and TRBJ2-1, with 7 bases fitting TRBD1. Germline V gene lookup returns CDR1 SGHRS and CDR2 YFSETQ. This CDR3 spans 15 amino acids. V lost 0 bases, J lost 4 bases, and 4 bases stayed unmatched. The CDR3 nucleotides are TGCGCCAGCAGCTTGGAAGGGGGCCCGTACAATGAGCAGTTCTTC. Protein product: CASSLEGGPYNEQFF.

This clonotype has just one count. V is TRBV5-6 and J is TRBJ2-5, with a weak D call TRBD1 (6 bases). Germline CDR1 is SGHDT and CDR2 is YYEEEE. The CDR3 is 14 amino acids. The germline V and J ends were trimmed by 4 bases and 7 bases, with 17 bases remaining between them. In DNA form, the CDR3 reads TGTGCCAGCAGCCTACCGGGACCACAGGGGACCCAGTACTTC. This codes for CASSLPGPQGTQYF.

This chain uses TRBV6-6 with TRBJ2-7; TRBD1 is a possible D gene (6 bases). The CDR3 spans 15 residues. The germline gives CDR1 MNHNY, CDR2 SVGAGI (reference sequence). Trimming stripped 2 bases from V and 4 bases from J, with 15 bases between. This CDR3 reads CASSYTGTAYYEQYF. CDR3 coding DNA: TGTGCCAGCAGTTACACAGGGACCGCTTATTACGAGCAGTACTTC.

The chain is built from TRBV12-3 or TRBV12-4 and TRBJ1-2; tentative D call: TRBD1 (6 bases). This CDR3 comprises 13 residues. Trimming took off 3 bases at V and 3 bases at J, with 8 bases between the two ends. The CDR3 loop reads CASSFGGHYGYTF. The CDR3 DNA reads TGTGCCAGCAGTTTTGGGGGGCACTATGGCTACACCTTC.

The chain recombines TRBV28 with TRBJ1-1, with a weak D call TRBD1 (6 bases). Per germline, CDR1 MDHEN and CDR2 SYDVKM. The CDR3 runs 14 residues. V lost 1 base, J lost 5 bases, and 11 bases lay in between. CDR3 in DNA: TGTGCCAGCAGTTTATCAGGGGACCAAACTGAAGCTTTCTTT. It yields the protein CASSLSGDQTEAFF.

The genes are TRBV11-2 and TRBJ2-3; D is possibly TRBD2 (7 bases). Germline loops: CDR1 SGHAT, CDR2 FQNNGV. V lost 5 bases and J lost 4, with 16 bases in between. The CDR3 covers 15 residues. For the CDR3, the DNA is TGTGCCAGCAGCCGCCTTCGGGGGGCTGCAGATACGCAGTATTTT. Its protein is CASSRLRGAADTQYF.

This chain uses TRBV28 with TRBJ2-7; 9 nucleotides match TRBD1. The junction had 15 bases not matched to a gene; V was cut back by 10 bases and J by 5 bases. The CDR3 runs to 15 residues. Germline lookup yields CDR1 MDHEN and CDR2 SYDVKM. DNA of the CDR3: TGTGCCATCGATAGGAGGGGACAGGGTACCAACGAGCAGTACTTC. Amino acid sequence: CAIDRRGQGTNEQYF.

CDR3 amino acids: CSVAPYNEQFF. The CDR3 DNA reads as TGCAGCGTTGCCCCATACAATGAGCAGTTCTTC. This chain links TRBV29-1 with TRBJ2-1; no clear D. The germline V gene has CDR1 SQVTM and CDR2 ANQGSEA. V lost 4 bases and J 4 bases, leaving 5 bases between the germline ends. This CDR3 has 11 residues.

This clonotype was seen only once. The DNA of the CDR3 is TGTGCCAGCAGCCGAGCGGGGGGCCGCACAGATACGCAGTATTTT. Residues: CASSRAGGRTDTQYF. V usage is TRBV12-3 or TRBV12-4 and J usage is TRBJ2-3; TRBD2 matches at 9 bases. This CDR3 has 15 amino acids. V trimming: 6 bases; J trimming: 1 base; junction bases outside the gene matches: 5.

J is TRBJ2-7 and V is TRBV20-1; D gene uncertain. In germline, CDR1 is DFQATT, CDR2 SNEGSKA (reference sequence). V gave up 6 bases and J gave up 0 bases, with 15 bases separating them. The CDR3 has 14 amino acids. The CDR3 coding sequence is TGCAGTGCCCGCAGAACCCAGAGCTCCTACGAGCAGTACTTC. Its translation: CSARRTQSSYEQYF.

This rearrangement joins TRBV4-2 to TRBJ2-2, with D perhaps TRBD1 or TRBD2 (5 bases each). CDR1 and CDR2 (germline): LGHNA, YNFKEQ. The CDR3 totals 15 residues. Trimming took off 3 bases at V and 6 bases at J, with 14 bases between the two ends. Here the CDR3 reads CASSHGAAGPGELFF. The CDR3 DNA sequence: TGTGCCAGCAGCCACGGGGCGGCGGGTCCCGGGGAGCTGTTTTTT.

The J gene is TRBJ1-5, the V gene TRBV7-2; no clear D. This CDR3 has 14 amino acids. CDR1 SGHTA and CDR2 FQGNSA come from the germline V gene. Trimming took off 3 bases at V and 2 bases at J, with 8 bases between the two ends. Here the CDR3 reads CASSLSRGNQPQHF. The CDR3 DNA sequence: TGTGCCAGCAGCTTGTCTAGGGGCAATCAGCCCCAGCATTTT.

Only one count was recorded for this clonotype. The chain recombines TRBV7-9 with TRBJ1-1; D call uncertain. The CDR3 loop spans 12 amino acids. The germline CDR1 and CDR2 sequences are SEHNR and FQNEAQ (reference sequence). The germline V and J ends were trimmed by 1 base and 5 bases, with 5 bases remaining between them. Written as DNA, the CDR3 is TGTGCCAGCAGCTTAGTGAGAACTGAAGCTTTCTTT. Protein: CASSLVRTEAFF.

This chain links TRBV2 with TRBJ2-3; D is uncertain. V was shortened by 6 bases and J by 0 bases, with 10 bases between the two germline ends. Per germline, CDR1 SNHLY and CDR2 FYNNEI. CDR3 length equals 14 residues. The CDR3 region is CASRQQTSTDTQYF. The DNA of the CDR3 is TGTGCCAGCAGACAACAAACTAGCACAGATACGCAGTATTTT.

V usage is TRBV10-3 and J usage is TRBJ2-1, with D possibly being TRBD1 or TRBD2 (5 bases each). V was clipped by 0 bases and J by 9 bases, with 9 bases between them. Germline V gene data show CDR1 as ENHRY and CDR2 as SYGVKD. The CDR3 spans 13 residues. CDR3 in DNA: TGTGCCATCAGTGAGTCGGGACCTGGTGAGCAGTTCTTC. Translation: CAISESGPGEQFF.

The chain combines TRBV6-2 or TRBV6-3 with TRBJ2-7; D call uncertain. The germline CDR1 and CDR2 sequences are MNHEY and SVGEGT. CDR3 size: 12 residues. Trimming shortened V by 2 bases and J by 7 bases, and 9 bases separated the two germline ends. CDR3 in amino acids: CASSYDMGEQYF. The CDR3 nucleotides read TGTGCCAGCAGTTACGACATGGGTGAGCAGTACTTC.

The chain links TRBV3-1 to TRBJ1-2; D is undetermined. The CDR3 length is 14 residues. Germline V gene sequence: CDR1 LGHDT, CDR2 YNNKEL (reference sequence). V was cut by 3 bases and J by 4 bases, with 12 bases left in between. CDR3 coding DNA: TGTGCCAGCAGCCATAGCGCCAGTCTCTATGGCTACACCTTC. This translates into CASSHSASLYGYTF.

The genes are TRBV3-1 and TRBJ2-3; TRBD2 aligns across 11 bases. V shed 4 bases, J shed 1 base, and the junction held 4 bases outside the gene matches. The germline gives CDR1 LGHDT, CDR2 YNNKEL (reference sequence). The CDR3 totals 16 residues. As DNA, the CDR3 is TGTGCCAGCAGCCGTCAGACTAGCGGGGGCACAGATACGCAGTATTTT. It specifies CASSRQTSGGTDTQYF.

This chain connects TRBV12-3 or TRBV12-4 to TRBJ2-1; 8 bases map to TRBD2. The CDR3 runs to 16 residues. Unmatched junction bases numbered 15, after V lost 7 bases and J lost 7 bases. The CDR3 reads CASNLRGGLFGNEQFF. DNA for the CDR3: TGTGCCAGCAACCTCCGGGGGGGTCTATTTGGGAATGAGCAGTTCTTC.

The chain uses TRBV5-1 and TRBJ2-7, with a possible D match to TRBD1 (6 bases). V lost 4 bases, J lost 3 bases, and 14 bases lay in between. This CDR3 has 14 residues. Germline CDR1 SGHRS, CDR2 YFSETQ. CDR3 residues: CASSPGTSLYEQYF. CDR3 nucleotide sequence: TGCGCCAGCAGCCCGGGGACAAGCCTCTACGAGCAGTACTTC. Full variable domain (missing parts from reference TRBV5-1 and TRBJ2-7): KAGVTQTPRYLIKTRGQQVTLSCSPISGHRSVSWYQQTPGQGLQFLFEYFSETQRNKGNFPGRFSGRQFSNSRSEMNVSTLELGDSALYLCASSPGTSLYEQYFGPGTRLTVT.

The chain employs TRBV7-2 and TRBJ2-7, with D possibly matching TRBD1 (6 bases). V shed 5 bases and J shed 2 bases, with 16 bases lying between them. The CDR3 consists of 15 residues. CDR1 and CDR2 (germline): SGHTA, FQGNSA. The CDR3 coding sequence is TGTGCCAGCAGCACGTCCGGGACAACCGCCTACGAGCAGTACTTC. This encodes CASSTSGTTAYEQYF.